The text below deals with one T cell receptor (beta chain). Its matching antigen is unknown. Trimming cost V 5 bases and J 6 bases; bases outside gene matches: 10. The germline gives CDR1 SEHNR, CDR2 FQNEAQ (reference sequence). The CDR3 is 15 amino acids. Using genomic DNA as the template, TCR beta VDJ and CDR3 profiling was carried out. One entry per CDR3 protein results from TCRdb running MiXCR on the reads. This table has about 160,000 distinct CDR3 sequences, just under 45% appearing once. The data originate from a study of CD8+CD57+ T cells in acquired aplastic anemia. Study-wide context: Quantities of DNA derived from sorted CD4+ and CD8+ cells averaged around 3.2 ug. An average of about 9.8 million reads for CD4+ cells was obtained from healthy donors.

General study results and limits: Significance was not reached for CD8+ Simpson's diversity between patients and controls. The study identified twenty-nine CD8+ CDR3 sequences shared by patients and controls.

The receptor was isolated from a human donor in good health. Sequenced material: sorted CD4+, CD8+, or CD8+CD57+ T cells (not recorded which) from PBMCs. The rearrangement uses TRBV7-9 and TRBJ2-7, with 10 bases fitting TRBD2. The CDR3 bases are TGTGCCAGCAGCCAAGATAAGCGGGGGGGCTGCGAGCAGTACTTC. Its protein is CASSQDKRGGCEQYF.